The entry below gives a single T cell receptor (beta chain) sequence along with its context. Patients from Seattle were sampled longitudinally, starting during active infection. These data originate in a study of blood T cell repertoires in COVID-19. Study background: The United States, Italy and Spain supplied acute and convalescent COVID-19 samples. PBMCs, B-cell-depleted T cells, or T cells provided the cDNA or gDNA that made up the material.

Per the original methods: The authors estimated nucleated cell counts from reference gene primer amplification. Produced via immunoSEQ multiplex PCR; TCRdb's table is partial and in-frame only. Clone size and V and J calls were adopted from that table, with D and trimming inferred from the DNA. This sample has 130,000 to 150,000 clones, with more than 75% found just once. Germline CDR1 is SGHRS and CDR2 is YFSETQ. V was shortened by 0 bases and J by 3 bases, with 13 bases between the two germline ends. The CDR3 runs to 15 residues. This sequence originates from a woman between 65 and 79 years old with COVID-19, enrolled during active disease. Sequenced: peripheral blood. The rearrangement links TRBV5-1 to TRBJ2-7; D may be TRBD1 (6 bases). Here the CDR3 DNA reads TGCGCCAGCAGCTTGGGGGACACGGTGGTCTACGAGCAGTACTTC. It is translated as CASSLGDTVVYEQYF.